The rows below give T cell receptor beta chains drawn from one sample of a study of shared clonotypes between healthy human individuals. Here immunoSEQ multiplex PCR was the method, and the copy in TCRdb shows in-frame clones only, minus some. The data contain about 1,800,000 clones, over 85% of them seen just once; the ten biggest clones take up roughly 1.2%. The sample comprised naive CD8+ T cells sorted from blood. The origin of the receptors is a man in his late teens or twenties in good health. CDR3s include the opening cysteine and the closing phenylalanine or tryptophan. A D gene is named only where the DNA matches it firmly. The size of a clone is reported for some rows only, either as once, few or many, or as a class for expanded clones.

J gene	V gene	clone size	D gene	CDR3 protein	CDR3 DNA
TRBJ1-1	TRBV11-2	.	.	CASSLVAANTEAFF	TGTGCCAGCAGCTTAGTCGCGGCGAACACTGAAGCTTTCTTT
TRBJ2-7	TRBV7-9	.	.	CASSLASVTEQYF	TGTGCCAGCAGCTTAGCGAGCGTAACCGAGCAGTACTTC
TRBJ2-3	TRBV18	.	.	CATSEGDTQYF	TGTGCCACCTCCGAGGGGGATACGCAGTATTTT
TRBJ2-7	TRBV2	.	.	CASRGRSYEQYF	TGTGCCAGCAGAGGCAGGTCCTACGAGCAGTACTTC
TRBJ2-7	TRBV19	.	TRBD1	CASSPNRDRGYEQYF	TGTGCCAGTAGTCCCAACCGGGACAGGGGGTACGAGCAGTACTTC
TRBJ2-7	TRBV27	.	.	CASSGWGLATHYEQYF	TGTGCCAGCAGTGGGTGGGGATTAGCGACCCACTACGAGCAGTACTTC
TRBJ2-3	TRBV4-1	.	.	CASSPQAVSTDTQYF	TGCGCCAGCAGCCCCCAAGCGGTTAGCACAGATACGCAGTATTTT
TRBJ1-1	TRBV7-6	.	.	CASSSSLLPRTEAFF	TGTGCCAGCAGCTCGAGTCTCCTCCCACGGACTGAAGCTTTCTTT
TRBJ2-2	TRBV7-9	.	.	CASSWESGELFF	TGTGCCAGCAGCTGGGAATCCGGGGAGCTGTTTTTT
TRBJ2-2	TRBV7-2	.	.	CASSLGRNGELFF	TGTGCCAGCAGCTTAGGAAGGAACGGGGAGCTGTTTTTT
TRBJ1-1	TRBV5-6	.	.	CASSLSGAPLNTEAFF	TGTGCCAGCAGCTTGTCAGGGGCCCCCTTGAACACTGAAGCTTTCTTT
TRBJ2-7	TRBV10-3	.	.	CAISESFDTSYEQYF	TGTGCCATCAGTGAGTCGTTCGACACTTCCTACGAGCAGTACTTC
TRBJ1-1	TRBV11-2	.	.	CASSETGLGTEAFF	TGTGCCAGCAGCGAGACAGGCCTAGGCACTGAAGCTTTCTTT
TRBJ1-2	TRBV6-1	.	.	CASSEGAGAYGYTF	TGTGCCAGCAGTGAAGGTGCAGGGGCCTATGGCTACACCTTC
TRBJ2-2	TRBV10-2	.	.	CASRSGELFF	TGCGCCAGCCGTTCCGGGGAGCTGTTTTTT
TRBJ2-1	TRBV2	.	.	CASTEGAGHYNEQFF	TGTGCCAGCACCGAGGGAGCGGGCCATTACAATGAGCAGTTCTTC
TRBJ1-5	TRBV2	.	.	CASSEAHSQPQHF	TGTGCCAGCAGTGAAGCACATTCCCAGCCCCAGCATTTT
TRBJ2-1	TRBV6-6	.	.	CASTEVGNEQFF	TGTGCCAGCACGGAGGTTGGGAATGAGCAGTTCTTC
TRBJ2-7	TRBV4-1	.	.	CASSQGRGAGYEQYF	TGCGCCAGCAGCCAAGGAAGAGGGGCCGGCTACGAGCAGTACTTC
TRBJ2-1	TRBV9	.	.	CASSVEPDFRNEQFF	TGTGCCAGCAGCGTAGAACCGGACTTCCGAAATGAGCAGTTCTTC
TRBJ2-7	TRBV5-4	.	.	CASSSRGANYEQYF	TGTGCCAGCAGCTCCCGAGGGGCCAACTACGAGCAGTACTTC
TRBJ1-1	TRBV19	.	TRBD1	CASSPTGAPLVF	TGTGCCAGTAGCCCCACAGGGGCCCCACTCGTCTTT
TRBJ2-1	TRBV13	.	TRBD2	CASSLAGTRRNEQFF	TGTGCCAGCAGCTTGGCCGGGACTAGGCGCAATGAGCAGTTCTTC
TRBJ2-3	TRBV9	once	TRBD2	CASSPTLAGDTDTQYF	TGTGCCAGCAGCCCTACGTTAGCGGGGGACACAGATACGCAGTATTTT
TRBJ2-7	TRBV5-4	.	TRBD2	CASSLRGGTYEQYF	TGTGCCAGCAGCTTGCGGGGGGGAACCTACGAGCAGTACTTC
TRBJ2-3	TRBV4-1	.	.	CASSQGPGPDTQYF	TGCGCCAGCAGCCAAGGGCCGGGGCCAGATACGCAGTATTTT
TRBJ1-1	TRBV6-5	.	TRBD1	CASSTGGNTEAFF	TGTGCCAGCAGCACAGGGGGAAACACTGAAGCTTTCTTT
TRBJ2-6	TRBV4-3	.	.	CASSQVEGVVVLTF	TGCGCCAGCAGCCAAGTTGAGGGGGTTGTCGTCCTGACTTTC
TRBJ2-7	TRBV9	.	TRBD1	CASSETGGSYEQYF	TGTGCCAGCAGCGAAACAGGGGGATCCTACGAGCAGTACTTC
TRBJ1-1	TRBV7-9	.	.	CASSSRGPNTEAFF	TGTGCCAGCAGCTCCCGGGGGCCGAACACTGAAGCTTTCTTT
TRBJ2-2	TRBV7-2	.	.	CASSLAGGSLRTGELFF	TGTGCCAGCAGCTTAGCGGGGGGTTCGTTAAGGACCGGGGAGCTGTTTTTT
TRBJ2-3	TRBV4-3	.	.	CASSQDLELIDTQYF	TGCGCCAGCAGCCAAGATCTCGAGTTAATAGATACGCAGTATTTT
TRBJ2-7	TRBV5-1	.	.	CASSLWAGDEQYF	TGCGCCAGCAGCTTGTGGGCAGGGGACGAGCAGTACTTC
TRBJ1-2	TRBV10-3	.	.	CAITVNEGAIYGYTF	TGTGCCATTACCGTTAACGAAGGGGCGATCTATGGCTACACCTTC
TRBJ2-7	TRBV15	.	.	CATSRDRGLAYEQYF	TGTGCCACCAGCAGGGACCGGGGGTTGGCCTACGAGCAGTACTTC
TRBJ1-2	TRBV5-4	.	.	CASSEEDYGYTF	TGTGCCAGCAGCGAGGAAGACTATGGCTACACCTTC
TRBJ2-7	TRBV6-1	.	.	CASSVSEGRPMSYEQYF	TGTGCCAGCAGTGTGAGTGAGGGACGTCCTATGTCCTACGAGCAGTACTTC
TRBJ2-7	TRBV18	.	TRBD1	CASSPPTGFEQYF	TGTGCCAGCTCACCACCGACAGGGTTCGAGCAGTACTTC
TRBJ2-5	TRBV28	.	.	CASSFFAAGLRETQYF	TGTGCCAGCAGTTTCTTTGCGGCGGGCCTGAGGGAGACCCAGTACTTC
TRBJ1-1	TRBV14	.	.	CASSQDAGPMNTEAFF	TGTGCCAGCAGCCAAGATGCGGGACCCATGAACACTGAAGCTTTCTTT
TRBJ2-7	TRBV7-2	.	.	CASSSGLGPYEQYF	TGTGCCAGCAGCTCTGGTCTCGGGCCCTACGAGCAGTACTTC
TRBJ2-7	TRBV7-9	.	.	CASSLGTARDEQYF	TGTGCCAGCAGCCTGGGTACAGCTCGCGACGAGCAGTACTTC
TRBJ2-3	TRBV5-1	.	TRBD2	CASSFFTSGSPDTQYF	TGCGCCAGCAGCTTCTTCACTAGCGGGAGCCCAGATACGCAGTATTTT
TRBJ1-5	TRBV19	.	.	CASSIDGEEQPQHF	TGTGCCAGTAGTATAGACGGGGAGGAACAGCCCCAGCATTTT
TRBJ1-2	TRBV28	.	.	CASSPQTGIYGYTF	TGTGCCAGCAGTCCCCAGACAGGCATCTATGGCTACACCTTC
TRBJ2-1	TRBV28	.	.	CASSPTGGPRNEQFF	TGTGCCAGCAGTCCTACCGGGGGGCCCCGCAATGAGCAGTTCTTC